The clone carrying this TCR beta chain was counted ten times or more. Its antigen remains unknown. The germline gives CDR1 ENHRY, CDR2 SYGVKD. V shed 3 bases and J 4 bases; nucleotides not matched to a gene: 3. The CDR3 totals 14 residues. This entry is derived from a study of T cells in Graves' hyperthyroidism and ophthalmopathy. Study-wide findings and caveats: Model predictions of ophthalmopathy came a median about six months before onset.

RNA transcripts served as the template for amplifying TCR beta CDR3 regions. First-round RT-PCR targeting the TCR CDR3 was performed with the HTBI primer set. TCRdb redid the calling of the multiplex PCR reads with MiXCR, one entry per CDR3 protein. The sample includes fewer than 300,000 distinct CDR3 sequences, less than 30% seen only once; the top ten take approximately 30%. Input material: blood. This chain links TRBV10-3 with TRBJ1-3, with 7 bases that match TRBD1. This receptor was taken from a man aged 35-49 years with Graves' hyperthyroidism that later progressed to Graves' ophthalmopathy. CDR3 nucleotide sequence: TGTGCCATCAGTGAAGCGACAGGGGGAAACACCATATATTTT. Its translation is CAISEATGGNTIYF.